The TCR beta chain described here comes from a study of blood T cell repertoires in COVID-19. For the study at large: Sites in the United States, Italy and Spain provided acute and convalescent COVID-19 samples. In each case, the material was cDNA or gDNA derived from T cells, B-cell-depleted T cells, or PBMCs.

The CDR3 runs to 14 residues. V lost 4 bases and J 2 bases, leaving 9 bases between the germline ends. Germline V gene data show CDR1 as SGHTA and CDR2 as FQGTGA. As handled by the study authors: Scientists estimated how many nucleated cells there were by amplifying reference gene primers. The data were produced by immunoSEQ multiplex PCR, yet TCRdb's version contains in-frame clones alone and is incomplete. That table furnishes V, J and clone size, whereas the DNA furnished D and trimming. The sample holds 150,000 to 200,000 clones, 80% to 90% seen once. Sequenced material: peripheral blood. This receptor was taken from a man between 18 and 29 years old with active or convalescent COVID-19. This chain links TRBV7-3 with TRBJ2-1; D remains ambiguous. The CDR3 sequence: CASSSTTTYNEQFF. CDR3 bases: TGTGCCAGCAGCTCGACAACCACCTACAATGAGCAGTTCTTC.